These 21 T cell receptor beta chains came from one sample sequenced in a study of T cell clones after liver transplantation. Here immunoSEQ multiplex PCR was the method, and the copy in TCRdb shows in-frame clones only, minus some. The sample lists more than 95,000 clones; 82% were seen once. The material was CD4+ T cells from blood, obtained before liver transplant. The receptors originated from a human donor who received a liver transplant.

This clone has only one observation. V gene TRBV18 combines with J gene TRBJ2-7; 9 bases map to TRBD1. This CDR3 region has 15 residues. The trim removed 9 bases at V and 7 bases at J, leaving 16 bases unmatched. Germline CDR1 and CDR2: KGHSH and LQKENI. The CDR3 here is CASSVKDRGSGEQYF. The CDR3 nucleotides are TGTGCCAGTTCGGTTAAGGACAGGGGTTCCGGTGAGCAGTACTTC.

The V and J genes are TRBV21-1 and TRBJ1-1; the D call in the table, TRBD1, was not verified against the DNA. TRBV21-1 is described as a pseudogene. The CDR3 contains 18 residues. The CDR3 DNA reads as TGTGCCAGCAGCAAACATGAGGGGCTAATGGGGGCGAACACTGAAGCTTTCTTT. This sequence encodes CASSKHEGLMGANTEAFF.

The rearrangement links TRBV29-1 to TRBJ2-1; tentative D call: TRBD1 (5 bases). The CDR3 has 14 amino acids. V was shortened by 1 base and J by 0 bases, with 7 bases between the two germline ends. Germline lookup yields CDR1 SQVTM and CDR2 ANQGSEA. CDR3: CSVEGRVSYNEQFF. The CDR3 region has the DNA TGCAGCGTTGAAGGCAGGGTCTCCTACAATGAGCAGTTCTTC.

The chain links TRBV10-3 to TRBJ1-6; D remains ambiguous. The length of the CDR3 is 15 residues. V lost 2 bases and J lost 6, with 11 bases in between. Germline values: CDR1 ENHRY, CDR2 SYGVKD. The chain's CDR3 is CAISEKGGGNSPLHF. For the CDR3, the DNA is TGTGCCATCAGTGAGAAGGGTGGTGGTAATTCACCCCTCCACTTT.

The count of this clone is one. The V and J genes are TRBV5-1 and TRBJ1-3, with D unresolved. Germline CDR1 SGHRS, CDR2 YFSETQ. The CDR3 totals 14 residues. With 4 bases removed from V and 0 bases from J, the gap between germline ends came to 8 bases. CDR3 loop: CASSPQSSGNTIYF. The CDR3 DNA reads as TGCGCCAGCAGCCCGCAGAGCTCTGGAAACACCATATATTTT.

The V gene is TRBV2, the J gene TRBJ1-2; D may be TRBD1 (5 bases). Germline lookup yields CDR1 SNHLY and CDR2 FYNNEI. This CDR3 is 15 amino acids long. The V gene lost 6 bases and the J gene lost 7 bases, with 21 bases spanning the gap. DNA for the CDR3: TGTGCCAGCAGAGGCGAGGGGAGAAGGGTTCGTGGCTACACCTTC. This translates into CASRGEGRRVRGYTF.

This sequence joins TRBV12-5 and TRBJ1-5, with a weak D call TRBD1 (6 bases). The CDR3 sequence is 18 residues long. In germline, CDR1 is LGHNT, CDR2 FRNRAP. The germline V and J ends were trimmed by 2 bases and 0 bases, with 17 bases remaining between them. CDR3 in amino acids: CASGLLLGGAYSNQPQHF. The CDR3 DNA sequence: TGTGCTAGTGGTTTGCTCCTGGGGGGGGCATATAGCAATCAGCCCCAGCATTTT.

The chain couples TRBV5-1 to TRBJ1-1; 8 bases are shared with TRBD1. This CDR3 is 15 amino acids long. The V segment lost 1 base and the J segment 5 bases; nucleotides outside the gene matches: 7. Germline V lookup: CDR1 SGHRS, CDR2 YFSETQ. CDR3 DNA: TGCGCCAGCAGCTTGCCTGGACAGGGAAGAACTGAAGCTTTCTTT. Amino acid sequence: CASSLPGQGRTEAFF.

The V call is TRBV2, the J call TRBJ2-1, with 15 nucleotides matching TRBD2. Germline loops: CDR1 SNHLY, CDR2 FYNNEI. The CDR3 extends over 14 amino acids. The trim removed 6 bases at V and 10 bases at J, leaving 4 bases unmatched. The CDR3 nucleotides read TGTGCCAGCAGCCTCGGACTAGCGGGGGGGGAGCAGTTCTTC. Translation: CASSLGLAGGEQFF.

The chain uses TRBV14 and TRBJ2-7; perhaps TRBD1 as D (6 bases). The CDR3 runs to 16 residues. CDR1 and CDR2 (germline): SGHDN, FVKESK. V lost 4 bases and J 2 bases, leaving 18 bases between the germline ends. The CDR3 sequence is CASSRAANREPYEQYF. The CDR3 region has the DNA TGTGCCAGCAGCCGGGCCGCAAACAGGGAGCCCTACGAGCAGTACTTC.

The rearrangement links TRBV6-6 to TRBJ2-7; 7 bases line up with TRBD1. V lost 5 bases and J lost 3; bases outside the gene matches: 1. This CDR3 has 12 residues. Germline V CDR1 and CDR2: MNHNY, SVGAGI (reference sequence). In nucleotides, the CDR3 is TGTGCCAGCAGTACAGGGGTCTACGAGCAGTACTTC. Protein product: CASSTGVYEQYF.

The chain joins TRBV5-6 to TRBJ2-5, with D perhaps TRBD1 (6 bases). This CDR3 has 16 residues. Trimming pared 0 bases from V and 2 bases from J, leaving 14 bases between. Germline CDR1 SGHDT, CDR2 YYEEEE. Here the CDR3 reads CASSLDRVSWQETQYF. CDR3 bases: TGTGCCAGCAGCTTGGACAGGGTCAGCTGGCAAGAGACCCAGTACTTC.

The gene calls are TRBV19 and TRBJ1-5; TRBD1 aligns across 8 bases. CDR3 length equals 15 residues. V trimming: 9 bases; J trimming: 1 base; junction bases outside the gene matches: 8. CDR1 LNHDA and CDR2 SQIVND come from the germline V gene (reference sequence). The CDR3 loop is CASFDHRGSNQPQHF. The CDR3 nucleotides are TGTGCCAGCTTCGATCACAGGGGGAGCAATCAGCCCCAGCATTTT.

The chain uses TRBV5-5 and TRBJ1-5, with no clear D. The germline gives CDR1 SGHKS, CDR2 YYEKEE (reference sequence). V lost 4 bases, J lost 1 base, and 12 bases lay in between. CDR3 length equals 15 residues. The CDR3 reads CASSLQVSSNQPQHF. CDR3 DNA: TGTGCCAGCAGCCTGCAGGTTTCAAGCAATCAGCCCCAGCATTTT.

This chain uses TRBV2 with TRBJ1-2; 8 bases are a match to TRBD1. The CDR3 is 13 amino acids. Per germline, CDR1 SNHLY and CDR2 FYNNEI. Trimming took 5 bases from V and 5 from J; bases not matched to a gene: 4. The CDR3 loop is CASSRGTGYGYTF. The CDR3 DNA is TGTGCCAGCAGTCGAGGGACAGGATATGGCTACACCTTC.

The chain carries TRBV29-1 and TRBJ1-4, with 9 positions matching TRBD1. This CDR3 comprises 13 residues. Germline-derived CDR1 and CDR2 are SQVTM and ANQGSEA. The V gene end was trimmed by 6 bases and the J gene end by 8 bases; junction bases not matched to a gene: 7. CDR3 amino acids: CSVSTGGREKLFF. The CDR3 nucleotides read TGCAGCGTGAGCACAGGGGGCCGGGAAAAACTGTTTTTT.

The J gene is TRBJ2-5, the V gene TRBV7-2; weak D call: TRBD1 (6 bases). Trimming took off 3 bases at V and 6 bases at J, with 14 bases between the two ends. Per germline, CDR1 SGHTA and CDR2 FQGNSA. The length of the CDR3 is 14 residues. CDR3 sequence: CASSLAGQPQTQYF. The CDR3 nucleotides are TGTGCCAGCAGCTTGGCCGGACAGCCCCAGACCCAGTACTTC. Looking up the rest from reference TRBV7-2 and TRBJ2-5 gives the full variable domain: GAGVSQSPSNKVTEKGKDVELRCDPISGHTALYWYRQSLGQGLEFLIYFQGNSAPDKSGLPSDRFSAERTGGSVSTLTIQRTQQEDSAVYLCASSLAGQPQTQYFGPGTRLLVL.

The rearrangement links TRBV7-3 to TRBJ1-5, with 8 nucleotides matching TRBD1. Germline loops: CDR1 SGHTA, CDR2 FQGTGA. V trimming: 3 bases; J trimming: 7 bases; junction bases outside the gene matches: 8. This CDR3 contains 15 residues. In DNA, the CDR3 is TGTGCCAGCAGCTTGACAGGGGATCCATTCCAGCCCCAGCATTTT. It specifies CASSLTGDPFQPQHF.

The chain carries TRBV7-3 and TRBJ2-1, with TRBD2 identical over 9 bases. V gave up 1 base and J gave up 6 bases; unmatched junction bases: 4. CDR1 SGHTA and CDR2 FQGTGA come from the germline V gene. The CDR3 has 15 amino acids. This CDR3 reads CASSLIAGAANEQFF. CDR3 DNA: TGTGCCAGCAGCTTAATAGCGGGAGCTGCCAATGAGCAGTTCTTC.

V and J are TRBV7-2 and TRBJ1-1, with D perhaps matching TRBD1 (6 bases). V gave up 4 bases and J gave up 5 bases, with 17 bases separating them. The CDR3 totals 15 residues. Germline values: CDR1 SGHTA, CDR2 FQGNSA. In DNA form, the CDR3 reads TGTGCCAGCAGCTACCAGCGGGGGGGGCAGACTGAAGCTTTCTTT. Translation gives CASSYQRGGQTEAFF.

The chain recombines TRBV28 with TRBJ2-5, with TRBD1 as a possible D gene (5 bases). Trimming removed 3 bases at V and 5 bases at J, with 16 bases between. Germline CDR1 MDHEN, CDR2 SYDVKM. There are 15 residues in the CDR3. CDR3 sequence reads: CASSLPTGDGETQYF. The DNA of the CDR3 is TGTGCCAGCAGTTTGCCCACAGGAGATGGGGAGACCCAGTACTTC.